Reported below is one T cell receptor (beta chain). Its antigen is undetermined. This CDR3 comprises 14 residues. V dropped 2 bases and J dropped 1 base, with 7 bases sitting between them. Germline CDR1 is SGHTA and CDR2 is FQGTGA. This sample is part of a study of beta chain features in type 1 diabetes. About the research overall: Cell yields, gender and age were similar in healthy donors and patients.

cDNA synthesis used the whole RNA isolate, giving expressed TCRB sequences. Measured with immunoSEQ multiplex PCR; TCRdb has only the in-frame clones, and not every one. The repertoire has a few hundred thousand clones, roughly 13% of them found once; the top ten carry 0.015%. General study results and limits: In all four CD4+ subsets, TCRB CDR3 length was significantly, moderately reduced in type 1 diabetes. There were fewer insertions and more deletions at the VDJ junctions of type 1 diabetes patients.

Averaging roughly 120 mL, one heparinised blood draw came from each individual donor. Each of the CD4+ naive, central memory, regulatory and stem cell-like memory populations was sorted via CD45RO/CCR7/CD25/CD127/CD95/CD27. The clonotype originates from a woman under 30 with type 1 diabetes. The sequenced material came from naive CD4+ T cells from blood. V usage is TRBV7-3 and J usage is TRBJ2-3; D gene ambiguous. Here the CDR3 reads CASSLGIGTDTQYF. CDR3 coding DNA: TGTGCCAGCAGCTTAGGTATAGGCACAGATACGCAGTATTTT.